This T cell receptor beta chain is from a study of cytomegalovirus exposure and HLA in healthy donors. Study results and limitations: Most TCR sequences were seen very rarely across donors, but some public TCRs occurred in many. The study flagged around 160 TCR beta chains as cytomegalovirus-associated.

Comments on this clone: Its antigen is unidentified.

Sequencing used immunoSEQ multiplex PCR; TCRdb keeps in-frame clones, though not all of them. The repertoire consists of more than 110,000 clones, with roughly nine tenths occurring once and the leading ten covering 2.9%. Germline CDR1 and CDR2: LNHDA and SQIVND (reference sequence). CDR3 size: 16 residues. The ends lost 3 bases at V and 1 base at J; junction bases unmatched: 7. The sequenced sample consisted of PBMCs. J is TRBJ2-7 and V is TRBV19; 9 nucleotides line up with TRBD1. The source is a man aged 18 to 35 in good health and CMV-seronegative. CDR3 sequence (DNA): TGTGCCAGTAGTATCCCCTCGACAGGGGGATCCTACGAGCAGTACTTC. It is translated as CASSIPSTGGSYEQYF.